These 16 T cell receptor beta chains came from one sample sequenced in a study of cytomegalovirus exposure and HLA in healthy donors. Some clones are missing from TCRdb's copy, which holds only in-frame ones; the method was immunoSEQ multiplex PCR. The repertoire holds about 83,000 clones, with roughly 96% as singletons. The sequenced material came from PBMCs. The receptors were sampled from a woman under 30 in good health and CMV-seronegative.

V gene TRBV27 combines with J gene TRBJ2-2, with 8 bases identical to TRBD2. V gave up 3 bases and J gave up 2 bases; unmatched junction bases: 14. The germline gives CDR1 MNHEY, CDR2 SMNVEV (reference sequence). The length of the CDR3 is 19 residues. The CDR3: CASSFWGPLAGGNTGELFF. The CDR3 DNA is TGTGCCAGCAGTTTTTGGGGCCCGCTAGCGGGTGGTAACACCGGGGAGCTGTTTTTT.

This sequence joins TRBV5-8 and TRBJ2-1; 10 nucleotides line up with TRBD1. The germline gives CDR1 SGHTS, CDR2 YDEGEE. Unmatched junction bases numbered 11, after V lost 0 bases and J lost 2 bases. This CDR3 has 19 amino acids. The CDR3 coding sequence is TGTGCCAGCAGCTTGGCCTACGGGACAGGGGCTAGGACCTACAATGAGCAGTTCTTC. Residues: CASSLAYGTGARTYNEQFF.

The chain couples TRBV7-9 to TRBJ2-7, with TRBD1 matching over 9 bases. CDR1 is SEHNR and CDR2 is FQNEAQ in the germline V gene (reference sequence). The CDR3 runs 15 residues. V shed 1 base, J shed 2 bases, and the junction held 3 bases outside the gene matches. The CDR3 coding sequence is TGTGCCAGCAGCTTAGTTACAGGGGGCCCCTACGAGCAGTACTTC. Residues: CASSLVTGGPYEQYF. Variable domain in full (rest from reference TRBV7-9 and TRBJ2-7): DTGVSQNPRHKITKRGQNVTFRCDPISEHNRLYWYRQTLGQGPEFLTYFQNEAQLEKSRLLSDRFSAERPKGSFSTLEIQRTEQGDSAMYLCASSLVTGGPYEQYFGPGTRLTVT.

The V call is TRBV5-1, the J call TRBJ2-5; possible D gene TRBD1, 6 bases. This CDR3 spans 15 amino acids. Deletions cut 0 bases from V and 5 bases from J, with 14 bases between. Germline V lookup: CDR1 SGHRS, CDR2 YFSETQ. The CDR3 DNA follows: TGCGCCAGCAGCTTGGCAGGGGTGGCCGAGGAGACCCAGTACTTC. Translated, it gives CASSLAGVAEETQYF.

Of note for this clone: A read error may account for a junction end that differs from germline. The V call is TRBV20-1, the J call TRBJ1-1; D might be TRBD1 (6 bases). Germline lookup yields CDR1 DFQATT and CDR2 SNEGSKA (reference sequence). The CDR3 is made up of 8 amino acids. CDR3 residues: CRAERTAF. CDR3 coding DNA: TGCAGGGCGGAAAGGACAGCTTTT.

This chain uses TRBV19 with TRBJ2-5; D is unclear. V lost 4 bases, J lost 1 base, and 7 bases lay in between. CDR1 and CDR2 from the germline V gene are LNHDA and SQIVND (reference sequence). The CDR3 loop spans 13 amino acids. The chain's CDR3 is CASSRLLQETQYF. In DNA form, the CDR3 reads TGTGCCAGTAGTAGGCTGCTCCAAGAGACCCAGTACTTC.

This sequence joins TRBV19 and TRBJ1-3, with TRBD1 matching over 7 bases. With 2 bases clipped from V and 8 bases from J, the junction kept 6 bases outside the gene matches. This CDR3 contains 14 residues. Germline values: CDR1 LNHDA, CDR2 SQIVND (reference sequence). CDR3 in amino acids: CASSIQGEEDTIYF. Here the CDR3 DNA reads TGTGCCAGTAGTATACAGGGGGAGGAAGACACCATATATTTT.

This clone appeared once. The rearrangement joins TRBV27 to TRBJ2-7, with 11 bases identical to TRBD2. The CDR3 length is 17 residues. CDR1 and CDR2 (germline): MNHEY, SMNVEV (reference sequence). V lost 2 bases and J lost 4; bases outside the gene matches: 10. The CDR3 DNA sequence: TGTGCCAGCAGTTTAGGGCCACTAGCGGGAGTGGGGTACGAGCAGTACTTC. Protein: CASSLGPLAGVGYEQYF.

In its sample, this clone was seen once. V is TRBV5-1 and J is TRBJ2-5; 8 nucleotides agree with TRBD2. The DNA matches TRBJ2-7 better at its end, which makes the J call doubtful. This CDR3 spans 14 amino acids. Germline lookup yields CDR1 SGHRS and CDR2 YFSETQ. DNA for the CDR3: TGCGCCAGCAGCCCGGGGGGGTTCCCCTACGAGCAGTACTTC. The encoded protein is CASSPGGFPYEQYF.

This chain uses TRBV7-2 with TRBJ2-7, with a possible D match to TRBD2 (5 bases). V was clipped by 5 bases and J by 4 bases, with 12 bases between them. Germline CDR1 SGHTA, CDR2 FQGNSA. The CDR3 runs to 13 residues. Here the CDR3 reads CASSPRPGYEQYF. CDR3 coding DNA: TGTGCCAGCAGCCCTCGGCCGGGGTACGAGCAGTACTTC.

This clone was seen a single time. The chain recombines TRBV9 with TRBJ1-3; tentatively, D is TRBD1 (6 bases). In germline, CDR1 is SGDLS, CDR2 YYNGEE. The V gene lost 0 bases and the J gene lost 0 bases, with 22 bases spanning the gap. The CDR3 loop spans 20 amino acids. This CDR3 is CASSVEDRWAGVRSGNTIYF. In DNA, the CDR3 is TGTGCCAGCAGCGTAGAGGATCGGTGGGCAGGGGTCCGCTCTGGAAACACCATATATTTT.

This sequence joins TRBV27 and TRBJ2-7, with TRBD2 matching 10 bases. Losses at the gene ends were 0 bases for V and 2 bases for J; bases not matched to a gene: 4. The CDR3 totals 16 residues. Germline V CDR1 and CDR2: MNHEY, SMNVEV (reference sequence). The CDR3 sequence is CASSLSALAGAYEQYF. The CDR3 DNA reads TGTGCCAGCAGTTTATCGGCCCTAGCGGGAGCCTACGAGCAGTACTTC.

The genes are TRBV30 and TRBJ2-7, with D uncertain. V was clipped by 0 bases and J by 4 bases, with 7 bases between them. Looked up from germline, CDR1 is GTSNPN and CDR2 is SVGIG (reference sequence). The CDR3 has 12 amino acids. The CDR3 coding sequence is TGTGCCTGGAGTGTAAACCTATACGAGCAGTACTTC. Protein: CAWSVNLYEQYF.

The chain has TRBV5-1 and TRBJ1-2, with no clear D. There are 13 residues in the CDR3. Germline CDR1 is SGHRS and CDR2 is YFSETQ. V was trimmed by 0 bases and J by 7 bases, leaving 10 bases between them. CDR3 sequence (DNA): TGCGCCAGCAGCTTGGCCGCGGAGGGTGGCTACACCTTC. It specifies CASSLAAEGGYTF.

V gene TRBV6-5 combines with J gene TRBJ1-5; D ambiguous. The V end lost 5 bases, the J end lost 4 bases, and 12 bases lay between the germline ends. The CDR3 length is 14 residues. The germline CDR1 and CDR2 sequences are MNHEY and SVGAGI. The CDR3 bases are TGTGCCAGCAGTGATGCGGCATTGAATCAGCCCCAGCATTTT. Translation gives CASSDAALNQPQHF.

This chain links TRBV11-2 with TRBJ2-7; D possibly corresponds to TRBD2 (5 bases). This CDR3 has 13 residues. Trimming left V 3 bases short and J 3 bases short, with 9 bases between. Germline loops: CDR1 SGHAT, CDR2 FQNNGV. The CDR3 region is CASSLARDYEQYF. CDR3 coding DNA: TGTGCCAGCAGCTTGGCGAGGGACTACGAGCAGTACTTC.